Detailed here is one T cell receptor (beta chain). The antigen is undetermined. The TCR beta cDNA came from 5'RACE template switching with UMIs. Reanalyzing the 5' RACE reads, TCRdb keeps one entry per CDR3 protein, without DNA. This listing includes roughly 450,000 distinct CDR3 sequences. CDR3 size: 15 residues. In germline, CDR1 is SEHNR, CDR2 FQNEAQ (reference sequence). These data are taken from a study of T cells expressing NK-cell markers. Study-level information: Beta-chain profiling covered CD3+CD56+NKG2C+, CD3+CD56+NKG2C- and CD3+CD56-NKG2C+ sorted subsets. Among eight sequenced donors, seven carried HCMV seropositivity while one was seronegative.

Study-level results: These same clonotypes (in a few donors) also led the CD3+CD56-NKG2C+ fraction.

The TCR sequence derives from a woman in her fifties or sixties in good health. The chain has TRBV7-9 and TRBJ2-7; the D call of TRBD1 rests on TCRdb alone, since no DNA is present to check it. Sequenced: blood T cells: a sorted CD56 or NKG2C T cell subset, CD4+ or CD8+ T cells, or bulk PBMC T cells (not recorded which). The CDR3 here is CASSLTDRQFGEQYF. The full variable domain, in which reference TRBV7-9 and TRBJ2-7 provide the parts outside the CDR3, is DTGVSQNPRHKITKRGQNVTFRCDPISEHNRLYWYRQTLGQGPEFLTYFQNEAQLEKSRLLSDRFSAERPKGSFSTLEIQRTEQGDSAMYLCASSLTDRQFGEQYFGPGTRLTVT.